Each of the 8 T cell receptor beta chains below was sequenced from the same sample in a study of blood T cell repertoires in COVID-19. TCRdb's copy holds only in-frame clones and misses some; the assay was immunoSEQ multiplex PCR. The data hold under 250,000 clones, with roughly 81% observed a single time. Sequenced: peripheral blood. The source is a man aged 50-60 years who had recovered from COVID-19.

The CDR3 DNA reads TGTGCCAGCAGCACAGGACAGGGGGGAGAGACCCAGTACTTC. This translates into CASSTGQGGETQYF. V usage is TRBV11-2 and J usage is TRBJ2-5, with 10 bases matching TRBD1. J was trimmed by 4 bases and V by 5 bases; bases with no gene match: 4. The CDR3 is 14 residues long. Germline lookup yields CDR1 SGHAT and CDR2 FQNNGV.

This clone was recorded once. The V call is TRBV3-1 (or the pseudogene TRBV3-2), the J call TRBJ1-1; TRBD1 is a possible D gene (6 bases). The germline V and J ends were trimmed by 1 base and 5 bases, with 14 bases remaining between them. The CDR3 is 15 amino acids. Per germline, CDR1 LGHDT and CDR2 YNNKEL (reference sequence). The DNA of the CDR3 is TGTGCCAGCAGCCAAGTTGTAGGGGGAGGGACTGAAGCTTTCTTT. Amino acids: CASSQVVGGGTEAFF.

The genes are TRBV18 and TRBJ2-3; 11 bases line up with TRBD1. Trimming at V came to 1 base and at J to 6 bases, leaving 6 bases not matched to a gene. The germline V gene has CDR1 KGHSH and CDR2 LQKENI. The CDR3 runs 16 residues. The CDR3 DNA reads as TGTGCCAGCTCACCACGGGGACAGGGGGTTACGGATACGCAGTATTTT. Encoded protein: CASSPRGQGVTDTQYF.

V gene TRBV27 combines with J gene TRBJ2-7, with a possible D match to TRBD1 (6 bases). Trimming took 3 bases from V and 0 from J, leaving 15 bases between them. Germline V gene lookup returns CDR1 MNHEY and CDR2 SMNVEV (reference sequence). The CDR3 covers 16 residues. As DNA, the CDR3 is TGTGCCAGCAGTTTCGGTTGGGGGCTTAGCTCCTACGAGCAGTACTTC. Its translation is CASSFGWGLSSYEQYF.

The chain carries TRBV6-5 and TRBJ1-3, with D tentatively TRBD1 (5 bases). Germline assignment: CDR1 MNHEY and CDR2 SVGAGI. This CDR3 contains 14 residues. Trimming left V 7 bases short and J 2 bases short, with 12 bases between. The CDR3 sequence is CASTETGAGNTIYF. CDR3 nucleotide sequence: TGTGCCAGCACCGAAACGGGGGCTGGAAACACCATATATTTT.

The CDR3 sequence: CASNPSGTYNEQFF. The CDR3 DNA is TGTGCCAGCAACCCTAGCGGGACCTACAATGAGCAGTTCTTC. The chain is built from TRBV5-8 and TRBJ2-1, with 9 bases identical to TRBD2. From germline, CDR1 is SGHTS and CDR2 YDEGEE. This CDR3 is 14 amino acids long. Unmatched junction bases numbered 3, after V lost 6 bases and J lost 2 bases.

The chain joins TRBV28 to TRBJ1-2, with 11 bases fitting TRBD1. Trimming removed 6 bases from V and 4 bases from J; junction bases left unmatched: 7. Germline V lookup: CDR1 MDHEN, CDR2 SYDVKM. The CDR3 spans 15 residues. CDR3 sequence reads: CASSLDRGQFYGYTF. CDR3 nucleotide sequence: TGTGCCAGCAGCCTGGACAGGGGGCAATTCTATGGCTACACCTTC.

The CDR3 coding sequence is TGTGCCAGCAGTTTTGGGACAGGGAGCTACGAGCAGTACTTC. Protein sequence: CASSFGTGSYEQYF. The V gene is TRBV27, the J gene TRBJ2-7, with 9 bases matching TRBD1. Losses at the gene ends were 3 bases for V and 3 bases for J; bases not matched to a gene: 3. Germline V gene sequence: CDR1 MNHEY, CDR2 SMNVEV (reference sequence). The CDR3 runs 14 residues.